This TCR beta chain appears in the sequencing data of a study of blood T cell repertoires in COVID-19. Study as a whole: Researchers got acute and convalescent COVID-19 samples from the United States, Italy and Spain. Sample material is recorded as cDNA or gDNA derived from T cells, B-cell-depleted T cells, or PBMCs.

Germline V lookup: CDR1 LGHDT, CDR2 YNNKEL (reference sequence). Losses at the gene ends were 0 bases for V and 1 base for J; bases not matched to a gene: 2. The CDR3 sequence is 16 residues long. In the authors' workflow: Reference gene primers were amplified, and this amplification served to estimate nucleated cell counts. The repertoire was sequenced with immunoSEQ multiplex PCR; TCRdb's copy has only in-frame clones and lacks some. The V and J calls and clone size are taken from that table; D and trimming were inferred from the DNA. The data contain approximately 180,000 clones, 80% to 90% of them singletons.

The chain is built from TRBV3-1 (or the pseudogene TRBV3-2) and TRBJ2-2, with TRBD1 matching 7 bases. The sequence came from a man aged 35 to 55 with active or convalescent COVID-19. Source material: peripheral blood. CDR3 sequence reads: CASSQETGRNTGELFF. In nucleotides, the CDR3 is TGTGCCAGCAGCCAAGAGACAGGGAGGAACACCGGGGAGCTGTTTTTT.